The 20 T cell receptor beta chains below all came from one sample that was sequenced in a study of T cell responses to AZD1222 COVID-19 vaccine. Profiled with immunoSEQ multiplex PCR; TCRdb holds only in-frame clones, not every one. Among around 140,000 clones listed, over 75% were seen once. The sample here was peripheral blood, taken 28 days after the second dose of the MenACWY control vaccine. Source of these receptors: an adult who received the MenACWY meningococcal vaccine as a control.

The genes are TRBV19 and TRBJ1-1, with 7 positions matching TRBD1. V trimming: 9 bases; J trimming: 6 bases; junction bases outside the gene matches: 16. The germline gives CDR1 LNHDA, CDR2 SQIVND (reference sequence). This CDR3 is 15 amino acids long. CDR3 in amino acids: CASRGDRGGYAEAFF. The CDR3 DNA is TGTGCCAGCAGAGGGGACCGAGGGGGCTACGCTGAAGCTTTCTTT.

The chain employs TRBV6-2 or TRBV6-3 and TRBJ2-2, with D tentatively TRBD2 (5 bases). Germline V gene lookup returns CDR1 MNHEY and CDR2 SVGEGT. The CDR3 runs 15 residues. V was pared by 1 base and J by 1 base, with 7 bases between. The DNA of the CDR3 is TGTGCCAGCAGTTACTTTGCGGGGAACACCGGGGAGCTGTTTTTT. This gives the protein CASSYFAGNTGELFF.

This chain joins TRBV7-8 and TRBJ1-6, with a tentative D call TRBD1 (6 bases). Germline CDR1 and CDR2: SGHVS and FQNEAQ. This CDR3 is built from 15 residues. V was clipped by 1 base and J by 10 bases, with 14 bases between them. CDR3 nucleotide sequence: TGTGCCAGCAGCTTAGATACCGAGGGGGGATCACCCCTCCACTTT. Its translation: CASSLDTEGGSPLHF.

The chain employs TRBV4-3 and TRBJ2-7, with 8 bases aligning to TRBD1. The CDR3 is 15 residues long. Germline CDR1 LGHNA, CDR2 YSLEER. V was pared by 4 bases and J by 4 bases, with 9 bases of the junction left unmatched. The CDR3 protein is CASSLSQGAGYEQYF. The CDR3 region has the DNA TGCGCCAGCAGCCTGTCCCAGGGGGCAGGGTACGAGCAGTACTTC.

This chain uses TRBV11-2 with TRBJ1-1; D is unresolved. The germline V gene encodes CDR1 SGHAT and CDR2 FQNNGV. V was pared by 1 base and J by 1 base, with 13 bases between. The CDR3 length is 16 residues. In DNA, the CDR3 is TGTGCCAGCAGCTTAGGGTCGGCTTCCAGGAACACTGAAGCTTTCTTT. Its protein is CASSLGSASRNTEAFF. The whole variable domain, remainder taken from reference TRBV11-2 and TRBJ1-1, is EAGVAQSPRYKIIEKRQSVAFWCNPISGHATLYWYQQILGQGPKLLIQFQNNGVVDDSQLPKDRFSAERLKGVDSTLKIQPAKLEDSAVYLCASSLGSASRNTEAFFGQGTRLTVV.

This clone was found a few times. The V call is TRBV7-2, the J call TRBJ2-5; 8 bases fit TRBD2. J was trimmed by 1 base and V by 5 bases; bases with no gene match: 6. The length of the CDR3 is 15 residues. The germline V gene has CDR1 SGHTA and CDR2 FQGNSA. This chain's CDR3 is CASSPGGAGQETQYF. In DNA, the CDR3 is TGTGCCAGCAGCCCCGGGGGGGCGGGCCAAGAGACCCAGTACTTC.

The rearrangement joins TRBV7-9 to TRBJ1-2, with D uncertain. The CDR3 is 15 residues long. Germline V lookup: CDR1 SEHNR, CDR2 FQNEAQ (reference sequence). V was shortened by 5 bases and J by 1 base, with 14 bases between the two germline ends. CDR3 sequence: CASSGSTGNNYGYTF. CDR3 DNA: TGTGCCAGCAGCGGGAGTACCGGGAATAACTATGGCTACACCTTC.

With regard to this clone: In the same sample, other DNA sequences code for this CDR3. The gene calls are TRBV5-4 and TRBJ1-3; D unresolved. Deletions cut 2 bases from V and 4 bases from J, with 7 bases between. The CDR3 length is 13 residues. Germline lookup yields CDR1 SGHNT and CDR2 YYREEE (reference sequence). The CDR3 sequence is CASSLYSGNTIYF. The CDR3 nucleotides are TGTGCCAGCAGCTTATACAGCGGAAACACCATATATTTT.

The rearrangement uses TRBV5-1 and TRBJ1-2; TRBD1 agrees at 7 bases. CDR3 size: 14 residues. With V trimmed by 0 bases and J by 5 bases, 4 bases remained unmatched. CDR1 is SGHRS and CDR2 is YFSETQ in the germline V gene. The CDR3, as DNA: TGCGCCAGCAGCTTGGTCCCAGGGGGATATGGCTACACCTTC. This gives the protein CASSLVPGGYGYTF.

The chain links TRBV7-2 to TRBJ1-5; D gene uncertain. The germline V gene encodes CDR1 SGHTA and CDR2 FQGNSA. This CDR3 has 15 residues. Trimming left V 2 bases short and J 7 bases short, with 15 bases between. CDR3 sequence (DNA): TGTGCCAGCAGCTTATTTTTCGGCCCTGGGCAGCCCCAGCATTTT. Its translation is CASSLFFGPGQPQHF.

The chain recombines TRBV28 with TRBJ1-1; D gene uncertain. Germline V gene data show CDR1 as MDHEN and CDR2 as SYDVKM. Trimming removed 7 bases at V and 1 base at J, with 16 bases between. CDR3 length: 15 amino acids. DNA of the CDR3: TGTGCCAGCATAGAGAGATCGACCTGGAACACTGAAGCTTTCTTT. This codes for CASIERSTWNTEAFF.

The chain carries TRBV19 and TRBJ1-4; tentative D call: TRBD1 (6 bases). With 6 bases removed from V and 7 bases from J, the gap between germline ends came to 18 bases. Germline V lookup: CDR1 LNHDA, CDR2 SQIVND (reference sequence). This CDR3 contains 15 residues. The DNA of the CDR3 is TGTGCCAGTAGCTCGGGAGGGGGGCGCGGTGAAAAACTGTTTTTT. Translation: CASSSGGGRGEKLFF.

The chain employs TRBV24-1 and TRBJ2-5; D possibly corresponds to TRBD2 (6 bases). This CDR3 has 13 amino acids. The ends were cut back, 5 bases at V and 7 bases at J, with 13 bases in the middle. The germline V gene has CDR1 KGHDR and CDR2 SFDVKD. CDR3 sequence: CATSVWGGSTQYF. The CDR3 DNA is TGTGCCACCAGTGTGTGGGGAGGTTCGACCCAGTACTTC.

The chain recombines TRBV12-3 or TRBV12-4 with TRBJ1-5, with D hard to call. This CDR3 is 9 amino acids long. V dropped 8 bases and J dropped 7 bases, with 3 bases sitting between them. CDR3 residues: CASGQPQHF. The CDR3 DNA reads as TGTGCCAGCGGCCAGCCCCAGCATTTT.

This chain uses TRBV4-1 with TRBJ1-5; D uncertain. Germline CDR1 reads MGHRA; CDR2 reads YSYEKL. V dropped 4 bases and J dropped 9 bases, with 22 bases sitting between them. The CDR3 spans 16 residues. CDR3 loop: CASSPSVEVPGGPQHF. In nucleotides, the CDR3 is TGCGCCAGCAGCCCCTCTGTGGAGGTCCCGGGAGGGCCCCAGCATTTT.

The table lists this clone with a few counts. The V gene is TRBV5-1, the J gene TRBJ1-2; tentatively, D is TRBD1 (6 bases). V lost 5 bases and J 8 bases, leaving 22 bases between the germline ends. This CDR3 spans 15 amino acids. Germline CDR1 is SGHRS and CDR2 is YFSETQ. In DNA, the CDR3 is TGCGCCAGCAGACTAGCCCTCGGACAGATAGTGGGCTACACCTTC. Residues: CASRLALGQIVGYTF. Combining the CDR3 with reference TRBV5-1 and TRBJ1-2 gives the whole variable domain KAGVTQTPRYLIKTRGQQVTLSCSPISGHRSVSWYQQTPGQGLQFLFEYFSETQRNKGNFPGRFSGRQFSNSRSEMNVSTLELGDSALYLCASRLALGQIVGYTFGSGTRLTVV.

The V call is TRBV7-9, the J call TRBJ2-3; no clear D gene. Germline assignment: CDR1 SEHNR and CDR2 FQNEAQ (reference sequence). The CDR3 is 14 residues long. Trimming shortened V by 10 bases and J by 3 bases, and 17 bases separated the two germline ends. CDR3 sequence: CATKGPFGTDTQYF. CDR3 DNA: TGTGCCACGAAGGGTCCTTTCGGGACAGATACGCAGTATTTT.

This clone has just one count. The J gene is TRBJ1-4, the V gene TRBV30; D might be TRBD1 (6 bases). The CDR3 extends over 16 amino acids. Deletions cut 2 bases from V and 0 bases from J, with 13 bases between. Germline assignment: CDR1 GTSNPN and CDR2 SVGIG (reference sequence). As DNA, the CDR3 is TGTGCCTGGAGTCAGAGGGGGAGGGCAACTAATGAAAAACTGTTTTTT. It is translated as CAWSQRGRATNEKLFF.

The J gene is TRBJ1-1, the V gene TRBV11-3, with TRBD1 as a possible D gene (6 bases). The CDR3 is made up of 14 amino acids. CDR1 and CDR2 from the germline V gene are SGHNT and YENEEA. The V gene lost 5 bases and the J gene lost 6 bases, with 16 bases spanning the gap. This CDR3 is CASSPGSPGAEAFF. In DNA, the CDR3 is TGTGCCAGCAGCCCCGGGTCACCAGGGGCTGAAGCTTTCTTT. Supplemented by reference TRBV11-3 and TRBJ1-1, the full variable domain reads EAGVVQSPRYKIIEKKQPVAFWCNPISGHNTLYWYLQNLGQGPELLIRYENEEAVDDSQLPKDRFSAERLKGVDSTLKIQPAELGDSAVYLCASSPGSPGAEAFFGQGTRLTVV.

V gene TRBV19 combines with J gene TRBJ2-7; tentatively, D is TRBD2 (5 bases). The CDR3 sequence is 15 residues long. In germline, CDR1 is LNHDA, CDR2 SQIVND (reference sequence). Trimming left V 7 bases short and J 0 bases short, with 16 bases between. The CDR3 nucleotides are TGTGCCAGTACCCGAGGGTCGGCTGGCTCCTACGAGCAGTACTTC. As protein: CASTRGSAGSYEQYF.